A selection of T cell receptor beta chains follows, all from one sample in a study of blood T cell repertoires in COVID-19. Sequenced by immunoSEQ multiplex PCR; TCRdb stores in-frame clones only, minus some. The sample contains 99,000 or so clones, 65% to 80% of which appear only once. The sequenced material came from peripheral blood. All receptors come from a woman aged 70-85 years with acute or convalescent COVID-19. Both conserved end residues are part of each CDR3. The size field is filled for only some rows; it gives once, few, many or a size class.

clone_size: -; j_call: TRBJ1-6; v_call: TRBV6-5; cdr3_aa: CASSLTGYNSPLHF
clone_size: -; j_call: TRBJ2-2; v_call: TRBV2; cdr3_aa: CARGASGTSAGELFF
clone_size: -; j_call: TRBJ2-3; v_call: TRBV13; cdr3_aa: CASSLGLDTQYF
clone_size: -; j_call: TRBJ2-4; v_call: TRBV15; cdr3_aa: CATSTGTGFTGNIQYF
clone_size: -; j_call: TRBJ2-5; v_call: TRBV3-1/TRBV3-2; cdr3_aa: CASSQTQGVAQYF
clone_size: -; j_call: TRBJ2-2; v_call: TRBV19; cdr3_aa: CASLQGRATGELFF
clone_size: once; j_call: TRBJ1-5; v_call: TRBV28; cdr3_aa: CASSPGQNHQPQHF
clone_size: -; j_call: TRBJ1-6; v_call: TRBV3-1/TRBV3-2; cdr3_aa: CASSQGLQLNSPLHF
clone_size: few; j_call: TRBJ2-7; v_call: TRBV21-1; cdr3_aa: CASSKARGAGDLVYEQYF
clone_size: -; j_call: TRBJ1-4; v_call: TRBV3-1/TRBV3-2; cdr3_aa: CASSQGGGLFF
clone_size: -; j_call: TRBJ2-7; v_call: TRBV7-9; cdr3_aa: CASSPGTSGEQYF
clone_size: few; j_call: TRBJ1-3; v_call: TRBV3-1/TRBV3-2; cdr3_aa: CASSQDFRSSGNTIYF
clone_size: once; j_call: TRBJ2-7; v_call: TRBV2; cdr3_aa: CASRNVRDRDYEQYF
clone_size: once; j_call: TRBJ2-7; v_call: TRBV12-3/TRBV12-4; cdr3_aa: CASSYRQGTFQYF
clone_size: once; j_call: TRBJ2-5; v_call: TRBV5-4; cdr3_aa: CASSVGLAGQETQYF
clone_size: -; j_call: TRBJ2-1; v_call: TRBV10-1; cdr3_aa: CASRASGEYNEQFF
clone_size: -; j_call: TRBJ1-2; v_call: TRBV5-5; cdr3_aa: CASSRGAGANYGYTF
clone_size: few; j_call: TRBJ1-4; v_call: TRBV10-1; cdr3_aa: CASSAEVKPNEKLFF
clone_size: -; j_call: TRBJ1-5; v_call: TRBV4-3; cdr3_aa: CASSQDGAVNQPQHF
clone_size: -; j_call: TRBJ1-1; v_call: TRBV5-1; cdr3_aa: CASRGPRLNTEAFF
clone_size: -; j_call: TRBJ1-6; v_call: TRBV30; cdr3_aa: CAWRPTGLFDNSPLHF
clone_size: -; j_call: TRBJ2-3; v_call: TRBV11-3; cdr3_aa: CASSISGDTQYF
clone_size: once; j_call: TRBJ1-4; v_call: TRBV29-1; cdr3_aa: CSVSDRGELNEKLFF
clone_size: once; j_call: TRBJ2-7; v_call: TRBV29-1; cdr3_aa: CSVEDLTGDSYEQYF
clone_size: -; j_call: TRBJ1-5; v_call: TRBV6-1; cdr3_aa: CASSDYPAYPGQGYQPQHF
clone_size: -; j_call: TRBJ2-3; v_call: TRBV25-1; cdr3_aa: CASSDRDTQYF
clone_size: -; j_call: TRBJ1-6; v_call: TRBV27; cdr3_aa: CASSRDRSWYNSPLHF